Following are 27 T cell receptor beta chains from one sample sequenced in a study of T cell responses to AZD1222 COVID-19 vaccine. The method was immunoSEQ multiplex PCR; TCRdb's version includes in-frame clones alone and lacks a portion of them. The table shows roughly 100,000 clones, with around 90% occurring only once. Sample: peripheral blood, taken on day 0 of AZD1222 vaccination. The origin of the receptors is an adult in good health.

The chain is built from TRBV19 and TRBJ2-7, with 7 bases that match TRBD1. V lost 5 bases, J lost 6 bases, and 4 bases stayed unmatched. The V gene's germline CDR1 is LNHDA and CDR2 SQIVND (reference sequence). This CDR3 spans 12 amino acids. The CDR3 loop is CASSANRGEQYF. The CDR3 nucleotides are TGTGCCAGTAGTGCAAACAGGGGCGAGCAGTACTTC.

The chain couples TRBV19 to TRBJ2-2, with TRBD1 matching over 11 bases. Germline V lookup: CDR1 LNHDA, CDR2 SQIVND (reference sequence). There are 17 residues in the CDR3. With V trimmed by 5 bases and J by 5 bases, 10 bases remained unmatched. CDR3 in amino acids: CASSGRTGTGGTGELFF. The CDR3 nucleotides read TGTGCCAGTAGTGGGCGGACCGGGACAGGGGGAACCGGGGAGCTGTTTTTT.

The chain couples TRBV7-3 to TRBJ2-6, with D possibly being TRBD1 (5 bases). Germline CDR1 reads SGHTA; CDR2 reads FQGTGA. The CDR3 is 15 residues long. The ends were cut back, 5 bases at V and 11 bases at J, with 19 bases in the middle. The CDR3 sequence is CASSIGQAAPYVLTF. Here the CDR3 DNA reads TGTGCCAGCAGCATCGGACAAGCCGCTCCTTACGTCCTGACTTTC.

This sequence joins TRBV27 and TRBJ1-2; D possibly corresponds to TRBD1 (6 bases). V was pared by 6 bases and J by 4 bases, with 18 bases between. Germline lookup yields CDR1 MNHEY and CDR2 SMNVEV (reference sequence). This CDR3 contains 15 residues. The CDR3 coding sequence is TGTGCCAGCAGCCTAACAGGGATTTCCGGCTATGGCTACACCTTC. Residues: CASSLTGISGYGYTF.

This clone was observed once. As DNA, the CDR3 is TGCGCCAGCAGCTCGACTAGCGGGGGATACGGAGATACGCAGTATTTT. Amino acids: CASSSTSGGYGDTQYF. The V and J genes are TRBV5-1 and TRBJ2-3; 12 bases align to TRBD2. J lost 5 bases, V lost 3 bases, and 7 bases had no gene match. The CDR3 loop spans 16 amino acids. CDR1 is SGHRS and CDR2 is YFSETQ in the germline V gene. Full variable domain (remainder filled in from reference TRBV5-1 and TRBJ2-3): KAGVTQTPRYLIKTRGQQVTLSCSPISGHRSVSWYQQTPGQGLQFLFEYFSETQRNKGNFPGRFSGRQFSNSRSEMNVSTLELGDSALYLCASSSTSGGYGDTQYFGPGTRLTVL.

The chain uses TRBV4-1 and TRBJ2-1, with D unclear. Germline lookup yields CDR1 MGHRA and CDR2 YSYEKL. The ends were cut back, 2 bases at V and 9 bases at J, with 20 bases in the middle. This CDR3 contains 16 residues. The CDR3 nucleotides are TGCGCCAGCAGCCAACCCGTCTCTGCCCACCAACGTGAGCAGTTCTTC. It codes for CASSQPVSAHQREQFF.

The chain recombines TRBV20-1 with TRBJ2-3, with D tentatively TRBD2 (6 bases). The V end lost 6 bases, the J end lost 6 bases, and 10 bases lay between the germline ends. This CDR3 region has 11 residues. Germline assignment: CDR1 DFQATT and CDR2 SNEGSKA (reference sequence). The CDR3: CSAPGVDTQYF. As DNA, the CDR3 is TGCAGTGCCCCGGGGGTGGATACGCAGTATTTT.

The V and J genes are TRBV18 and TRBJ2-4, with D perhaps assigned TRBD1 or TRBD2 (5 bases each). V lost 2 bases and J 6 bases, leaving 8 bases between the germline ends. The CDR3 contains 13 residues. Germline values: CDR1 KGHSH, CDR2 LQKENI. DNA for the CDR3: TGTGCCAGCTCACCAAGGGACGGAAACATTCAGTACTTC. Its translation: CASSPRDGNIQYF.

This clone showed up just a few times. The genes are TRBV7-2 and TRBJ2-7; D gene unclear. The CDR3 length is 13 residues. Germline assignment: CDR1 SGHTA and CDR2 FQGNSA. Trimming took off 4 bases at V and 3 bases at J, with 10 bases between the two ends. CDR3 in amino acids: CASSYGAYYEQYF. CDR3 coding DNA: TGTGCCAGCAGCTATGGCGCTTACTACGAGCAGTACTTC.

This clone was observed a single time. The V gene is TRBV7-9, the J gene TRBJ1-3; no clear D. The CDR3 length is 16 residues. Germline CDR1 and CDR2: SEHNR and FQNEAQ (reference sequence). Trimming pared 5 bases from V and 4 bases from J, leaving 18 bases between. CDR3 coding DNA: TGTGCCAGCAGCCGACCCCCCGAAATTCTCGGAAACACCATATATTTT. It translates to CASSRPPEILGNTIYF.

The J gene is TRBJ1-2, the V gene TRBV7-2; D unclear. Germline V gene sequence: CDR1 SGHTA, CDR2 FQGNSA. The CDR3 totals 12 residues. V lost 4 bases to trimming and J lost 3 bases, with 6 bases between them. This CDR3 reads CASSSDDYGYTF. DNA of the CDR3: TGTGCCAGCAGCTCGGACGACTATGGCTACACCTTC. Full variable domain (outside the CDR3, taken from reference TRBV7-2 and TRBJ1-2): GAGVSQSPSNKVTEKGKDVELRCDPISGHTALYWYRQSLGQGLEFLIYFQGNSAPDKSGLPSDRFSAERTGGSVSTLTIQRTQQEDSAVYLCASSSDDYGYTFGSGTRLTVV.

This chain uses TRBV19 with TRBJ2-1, with a tentative D call TRBD2 (5 bases). This CDR3 contains 14 residues. Germline assignment: CDR1 LNHDA and CDR2 SQIVND (reference sequence). V dropped 3 bases and J dropped 7 bases, with 13 bases sitting between them. CDR3 in amino acids: CASSMGVSPNEQFF. CDR3 bases: TGTGCCAGTAGTATGGGAGTTTCCCCGAATGAGCAGTTCTTC.

This rearrangement joins TRBV11-2 to TRBJ1-2, with a weak D call TRBD1 (5 bases). V lost 5 bases and J 6 bases, leaving 16 bases between the germline ends. The CDR3 has 14 amino acids. Germline V gene lookup returns CDR1 SGHAT and CDR2 FQNNGV. Written as DNA, the CDR3 is TGTGCCAGCAGCCCCGGTTGGGGCTCTCATGGCTACACCTTC. It codes for CASSPGWGSHGYTF.

The rearrangement links TRBV28 to TRBJ1-2, with D possibly being TRBD1 (6 bases). Germline CDR1 and CDR2: MDHEN and SYDVKM. This CDR3 is built from 17 residues. V dropped 5 bases and J dropped 1 base, with 20 bases sitting between them. Here the CDR3 reads CASSPGGTQSFNYGYTF. Written as DNA, the CDR3 is TGTGCCAGCAGTCCGGGGGGCACCCAGTCTTTTAACTATGGCTACACCTTC.

The gene calls are TRBV5-1 and TRBJ1-5; no firm D call. Deletions cut 1 base from V and 5 bases from J, with 10 bases between. Germline CDR1 and CDR2: SGHRS and YFSETQ. This CDR3 has 14 amino acids. The CDR3 bases are TGCGCCAGCAGCTTGATGGGAGAGGATCAGCCCCAGCATTTT. Its translation is CASSLMGEDQPQHF.

The chain employs TRBV15 and TRBJ2-1, with 7 bases fitting TRBD2. The CDR3 runs 18 residues. J lost 8 bases, V lost 6 bases, and 22 bases had no gene match. Per germline, CDR1 LNHNV and CDR2 YYDKDF (reference sequence). The CDR3 coding sequence is TGTGCCACCAGTACCTTTGGGGGACTACCCTCGAGTCGTGATGAGCAGTTCTTC. Translation gives CATSTFGGLPSSRDEQFF. Together with reference TRBV15 and TRBJ2-1, the CDR3 gives the full variable domain: DAMVIQNPRYQVTQFGKPVTLSCSQTLNHNVMYWYQQKSSQAPKLLFHYYDKDFNNEADTPDNFQSRRPNTSFCFLDIRSPGLGDTAMYLCATSTFGGLPSSRDEQFFGPGTRLTVL.

The chain employs TRBV7-8 and TRBJ2-7; the D is unclear. Deletions cut 3 bases from V and 2 bases from J, with 11 bases between. This CDR3 has 14 residues. Germline CDR1 reads SGHVS; CDR2 reads FQNEAQ. The CDR3 nucleotides read TGTGCCAGCAGCTTGGCTCAGCTGGCCTACGAGCAGTACTTC. Translating gives CASSLAQLAYEQYF.

The chain links TRBV4-3 to TRBJ2-2; 8 nucleotides match TRBD2. Per germline, CDR1 LGHNA and CDR2 YSLEER. The V gene end was trimmed by 6 bases and the J gene end by 5 bases; junction bases not matched to a gene: 5. CDR3 length equals 14 residues. The CDR3 coding sequence is TGCGCCAGCAGTTGGACTAGCTTGACCGGGGAGCTGTTTTTT. It translates to CASSWTSLTGELFF.

The rearrangement joins TRBV7-9 to TRBJ2-1; D unclear. Trimming cost V 1 base and J 10 bases, with 8 bases left between them. The CDR3 spans 12 residues. Germline lookup yields CDR1 SEHNR and CDR2 FQNEAQ (reference sequence). The chain's CDR3 is CASSLDSREQFF. The CDR3 DNA reads as TGTGCCAGCAGCTTAGACTCGCGCGAGCAGTTCTTC.

This chain joins TRBV5-4 and TRBJ1-1; no firm D call. Deletions cut 0 bases from V and 4 bases from J, with 10 bases between. The CDR3 is 14 amino acids. The germline gives CDR1 SGHNT, CDR2 YYREEE (reference sequence). CDR3 DNA sequence: TGTGCCAGCAGCTTGGCCCGACAAGGCACTGAAGCTTTCTTT. Amino acids: CASSLARQGTEAFF.

The chain joins TRBV28 to TRBJ1-4; D gene ambiguous. The ends were cut back, 6 bases at V and 8 bases at J, with 7 bases in the middle. The germline CDR1 and CDR2 sequences are MDHEN and SYDVKM. The CDR3 has 11 amino acids. CDR3 nucleotide sequence: TGTGCCAGCAGGCTCCGAGAAAAACTGTTTTTT. This translates into CASRLREKLFF.

CDR3 sequence: CASAGLPGQGMLNQPQHF. The DNA of the CDR3 is TGTGCTAGTGCCGGACTCCCGGGACAGGGAATGTTAAATCAGCCCCAGCATTTT. This chain links TRBV12-5 with TRBJ1-5; 9 nucleotides agree with TRBD1. The V gene's germline CDR1 is LGHNT and CDR2 FRNRAP. Trimming took 7 bases from V and 4 from J; bases not matched to a gene: 17. This CDR3 is built from 18 residues.

This chain uses TRBV27 with TRBJ2-7; either TRBD1 or TRBD2 may fit D (5 bases each). Germline V gives CDR1 MNHEY, CDR2 SMNVEV (reference sequence). V was trimmed by 2 bases and J by 2 bases, leaving 13 bases between them. The CDR3 consists of 15 residues. The CDR3 reads CASSLGGHGAYEQYF. CDR3 nucleotides: TGTGCCAGCAGTTTAGGCGGACACGGGGCCTACGAGCAGTACTTC.

The CDR3 DNA sequence: TGTGCCAGCAGCTTTGGCAGCCAAGAGACCCAGTACTTC. It translates to CASSFGSQETQYF. This chain connects TRBV7-9 to TRBJ2-5; no reliable D call. Trimming left V 3 bases short and J 1 base short, with 6 bases between. The germline V gene encodes CDR1 SEHNR and CDR2 FQNEAQ (reference sequence). The CDR3 loop spans 13 amino acids.

This chain links TRBV19 with TRBJ2-1, with 15 positions matching TRBD2. The CDR3 is 16 amino acids. The germline V gene encodes CDR1 LNHDA and CDR2 SQIVND (reference sequence). Trimming removed 3 bases from V and 7 bases from J; junction bases left unmatched: 4. CDR3 nucleotides: TGTGCCAGTAGTATGGACGGGACTAGCGGGAGGAATGAGCAGTTCTTC. Translating it yields CASSMDGTSGRNEQFF.

V usage is TRBV5-1 and J usage is TRBJ2-3, with a tentative D call TRBD2 (7 bases). With 0 bases removed from V and 3 bases from J, the gap between germline ends came to 14 bases. This CDR3 has 16 amino acids. Germline V gives CDR1 SGHRS, CDR2 YFSETQ. CDR3 bases: TGCGCCAGCAGCTTGGCCTTAGGGGGGGAGACAGATACGCAGTATTTT. It specifies CASSLALGGETDTQYF.

The CDR3, as DNA: TGTGCCAGCAGTTACTCTGCTGGGTCAACTAATGAAAAACTGTTTTTT. Protein sequence: CASSYSAGSTNEKLFF. The V gene is TRBV6-5, the J gene TRBJ1-4; D not resolved. The CDR3 has 16 residues. Germline lookup yields CDR1 MNHEY and CDR2 SVGAGI. With 0 bases removed from V and 0 bases from J, the gap between germline ends came to 8 bases.